This TCR beta chain was sequenced during a study of blood T cells in healthy people across ages. The V and J ends lost 8 bases and 8 bases respectively, with 12 bases between them. There are 11 residues in the CDR3. This clonotype was detected only once. PBMCs were isolated at a quantity of at least 6.5 million per sample. A second 7 to 11 cycle PCR used barcoded and J-beta primers. TCRdb re-called the 5' RACE reads with MiXCR, one entry per CDR3 protein. In the table there are over 1,200,000 distinct CDR3 sequences, approximately 60% of which are singletons. The chain links TRBV12-3 or TRBV12-4 to TRBJ1-2, with D uncertain. Source material: blood. This receptor was obtained from a man younger than 35 in good health. CDR3 nucleotide sequence: TGTGCCAGCGGGTCGGGTTACGGCTACACCTTC. The encoded protein is CASGSGYGYTF.